The sequence of this T cell receptor (beta chain) was determined in a study of cytomegalovirus exposure and HLA in healthy donors. General observations from the study: Most CMV-associated TCR beta chains appeared HLA-restricted in a later analysis.

With respect to this clone: Its antigen is unknown.

Germline V gene sequence: CDR1 MGHDK, CDR2 SYGVNS. Trimming left V 3 bases short and J 1 base short, with 7 bases between. The CDR3 is made up of 14 amino acids. Vbeta (60) and Jbeta (13) primers were used in the PCR. TCRdb's table, derived via immunoSEQ multiplex PCR, lists solely in-frame clones and lacks some. The sample consists of 150,000 to 200,000 clones, 75% to 90% of them appearing once. V and J are TRBV25-1 and TRBJ1-5; D is ambiguous. The sequenced sample was PBMCs. The TCR comes from a boy younger than 10 in good health and CMV-seronegative. CDR3 amino acids: CASSDLDSNQPQHF. CDR3 DNA sequence: TGTGCCAGCAGTGACCTAGACAGCAATCAGCCCCAGCATTTT.